This entry describes one T cell receptor (beta chain). Its antigen is unknown. This entry comes from a study of T cell responses to AZD1222 COVID-19 vaccine. Study information: Whether given at about 4 or about 12 weeks, second doses were pooled. Study-level points and caveats: In all cases, repertoires were sampled only after the peak T cell response. Clonal diversity may have been underestimated, and the donors were mostly white British, with more females than males. Breadth and depth of Spike-specific TCRs rose after two AZD1222 doses.

This CDR3 spans 16 amino acids. V gave up 3 bases and J gave up 2 bases, with 18 bases separating them. The germline gives CDR1 SGDLS, CDR2 YYNGEE. Using immunoSEQ multiplex PCR, the repertoire was profiled, and TCRdb retains in-frame clones only, with some absent. This sample has around 120,000 clones; 75% to 90% occur once, and the top ten carry 2.4%. The rearrangement links TRBV9 to TRBJ2-7; maybe TRBD1 (6 bases). This material consisted of peripheral blood, taken on day 0 of AZD1222 vaccination. This TCR came from an adult in good health. The CDR3 sequence: CASSAVLQGPPYEQYF. DNA of the CDR3: TGTGCCAGCAGCGCCGTATTACAGGGCCCTCCCTACGAGCAGTACTTC.